This TCR beta chain appears in the sequencing data of a study of cytomegalovirus exposure and HLA in healthy donors. Study overall: Counted in an early data release were roughly 81 million unique TCRs from HLA-typed donors.

The CDR3 is 15 amino acids. The V end was cut by 1 base, the J end by 5 bases, with 12 bases between. In germline, CDR1 is MGHRA, CDR2 YSYEKL. Each donor was nominally healthy when sampled (though unrecorded immune exposures were likely). It was with 60 Vbeta and 13 Jbeta primers that the PCR ran. Per the study methods: Among the unique TCR beta chains that a later analysis counted, 70 million to 85 million in all, approximately 12 million were shared. The table came from immunoSEQ multiplex PCR; TCRdb's copy has only in-frame clones and leaves some out. The V and J calls and clone size come from that table; D and trimming were worked out from the DNA. Altogether some 210,000 clones are present, more than 60% being singletons, with the ten largest covering roughly 2.1%.

This sequence originates from a woman aged 25 to 39 in good health and CMV-seropositive. Sequences were obtained from PBMCs. The J gene is TRBJ1-5, the V gene TRBV4-1; the D gene is possibly TRBD1 (6 bases). The CDR3 DNA follows: TGCGCCAGCAGCCAAGTTCGGGGGGGCGATCAGCCCCAGCATTTT. Residues: CASSQVRGGDQPQHF.